This T cell receptor beta chain appears in the sequencing data of a study of blood T cell repertoires in COVID-19 (dated by TCRdb to 2020 to 2021). Background for the entire study: Samples from collaborators originated in the United States, Italy and Spain and spanned both the acute and convalescent phases of COVID-19. The prospective study material was composed of cDNA or gDNA derived from T cells, B-cell-depleted T cells, or PBMCs. The sample metadata nearly always contained a de-identified subject ID, COVID-19 status, age in years and sex. Samples were obtained from the ongoing ImmuneRACE study (first 160 participants) and from approximately 1,200 subjects provided by 6 global collaborators. A freely available public database, intended as a resource for researchers studying the immune response to SARS-CoV-2, is where the repertoires were released. Subjects who had been exposed to COVID-19, were actively infected with it, or had recovered from it provided the deeply sampled blood TCRbeta repertoires that made up the dataset. Where HLA class I and class II types were available, the types were taken from metadata supplied by the sample provider, not from assay-based typing.

The immunoSEQ Assay, a bias-controlled multiplex PCR, was used to amplify TCRbeta CDR3 regions from genomic DNA. Processing in the source paper ran as follows. The number of nucleated cells in each sample was estimated from the amplification of reference gene primers within the assay. Sequence reads were collapsed and filtered to measure the absolute abundance of every unique TCRbeta CDR3 rearrangement. For each sample, productive Simpson clonality was calculated as the square root of Simpson's diversity index over productive rearrangements. TCRdb's version of the immuneACCESS table is confined to in-frame rearrangements and falls short of the full clone set. An unresolved V gene accounts for under half of the shortfall where checked; the remainder is of unknown origin. Clone size and the V and J calls come from that table; the DNA yielded D and trimming. Counted in this sample were hundreds of thousands of clones; less than 85% of them appeared once. Approximately 5% of the sample belongs to the ten largest clones.

Collaborating institutions collected whole blood in K2EDTA tubes following their own protocols. For TCRbeta analysis, collaborators shipped samples as frozen whole blood, isolated PBMCs, or DNA extracted from either of those sample types. What the authors observed across the whole study: The amount of clinical and demographic metadata varied by source and participant and was provided uncurated.

From the germline V gene (reference sequence), CDR1 is WNHNN and CDR2 is SYGVQD. The CDR3 contains 14 residues, cysteine and phenylalanine counted. Of all the DNA, just the CDR3 is kept, 42 bases in frame from base 1. V is shortened by 8 bases, J by 6 bases, and the region joining them spans 19 bases. For this clone: Its antigen is not yet known. Per-nucleotide qualities are absent, and no much larger clonotype sits a single base away.

The rearranged chain carries TRBV10-1 and TRBJ2-5; TRBD1 is perhaps the D gene, given 6 matching bases. The material sequenced was peripheral blood. This TCR was recovered from a woman older than 75 with active or convalescent COVID-19. This receptor carries the CDR3 CASASDSGLQTQYF. The nucleotide sequence reads TGCGCCAGCGCTTCGGACAGTGGTTTACAGACCCAGTACTTC.